This TCR beta chain was recovered during a study of neurological immune-mediated disorders. General observations from the study: Expanded clones shared no CDR3 amino acid sequences across subjects, suggesting private repertoires in all groups.

This sample's time point: longitudinal time-point 3. Volunteers from a blood bank in Maryland, USA, made up the healthy controls. PBMCs stored at -80 C, numbering 2 million, were the origin of the unsorted libraries. Between the trimmed V and J ends, which lost 5 bases and 2 bases, there was a span of 16 bases. Germline assignment: CDR1 DFQATT and CDR2 SNEGSKA (reference sequence). This CDR3 has 14 amino acids. From 15-18 subjects, every sequencing run obtained over 160 million TCR-beta sequences. TCRdb reanalysed the 5' RACE reads using MiXCR and keeps one entry per CDR3 protein. The sample shows about 45,000 distinct CDR3 sequences, approximately 15% of them seen only once. The table lists this clonotype with many counts. What it binds is unknown.

What was sequenced was PBMCs. This TCR came from a man in his thirties or forties in good health. V usage is TRBV20-1 and J usage is TRBJ2-7; D is possibly TRBD1 (6 bases). CDR3 coding DNA: TGCAGTGCTTACCCTACAGGGATCCCCTACGAGCAGTACTTC. Translating gives CSAYPTGIPYEQYF.